The next 29 T cell receptor beta chains were all read from a single sample in a study of T cell changes during pregnancy in multiple sclerosis. Here immunoSEQ multiplex PCR was the method, and the copy in TCRdb shows in-frame clones only, minus some. The sample holds about 68,000 clones, 90% seen once. Sequencing used peripheral blood, obtained in the third trimester of pregnancy. The receptor set was obtained from a female donor with multiple sclerosis, enrolled in a pregnancy study.

This clone was detected only a few times. This chain uses TRBV18 with TRBJ1-2, with TRBD1 as a possible D gene (6 bases). V lost 2 bases and J 6 bases, leaving 10 bases between the germline ends. Germline V lookup: CDR1 KGHSH, CDR2 LQKENI. The CDR3 is 13 amino acids. CDR3 DNA sequence: TGTGCCAGCTCACCAAGACAGGTAGATGGCTACACCTTC. It codes for CASSPRQVDGYTF.

The chain recombines TRBV30 with TRBJ1-2; 8 bases are shared with TRBD1. The V gene end was trimmed by 2 bases and the J gene end by 4 bases; junction bases not matched to a gene: 9. The CDR3 is 15 residues long. CDR1 GTSNPN and CDR2 SVGIG come from the germline V gene (reference sequence). DNA of the CDR3: TGTGCCTGGAGTCCTCGACAGGGGATCTCCTATGGCTACACCTTC. Protein product: CAWSPRQGISYGYTF.

This clone is a singleton in its sample. V and J are TRBV27 and TRBJ2-7; D might be TRBD1 (6 bases). This CDR3 is 17 amino acids long. Germline V lookup: CDR1 MNHEY, CDR2 SMNVEV (reference sequence). V lost 5 bases to trimming and J lost 4 bases, with 24 bases between them. The CDR3 loop reads CASSHEPGTRVPYEQYF. DNA for the CDR3: TGTGCCAGCAGTCATGAGCCCGGGACAAGGGTTCCGTACGAGCAGTACTTC.

V usage is TRBV18 and J usage is TRBJ1-5; 10 bases fit TRBD1. This CDR3 is built from 18 residues. Germline V CDR1 and CDR2: KGHSH, LQKENI. Trimming at V came to 3 bases and at J to 2 bases, leaving 10 bases not matched to a gene. As DNA, the CDR3 is TGTGCCAGCTCACCCTCCCCGACAGGGGGCCATGGCAATCAGCCCCAGCATTTT. It yields the protein CASSPSPTGGHGNQPQHF.

The chain has TRBV9 and TRBJ2-7, with D possibly matching TRBD1 (6 bases). V was cut by 0 bases and J by 3 bases, with 10 bases left in between. CDR1 and CDR2 from the germline V gene are SGDLS and YYNGEE. CDR3 length: 14 residues. The CDR3 coding sequence is TGTGCCAGCAGCGTAGCGGACAGCAGCTACGAGCAGTACTTC. The encoded protein is CASSVADSSYEQYF.

The V and J genes are TRBV11-2 and TRBJ2-5, with TRBD1 identical over 7 bases. The CDR3 totals 14 residues. Germline-derived CDR1 and CDR2 are SGHAT and FQNNGV. V was pared by 3 bases and J by 4 bases, with 5 bases of the junction left unmatched. For the CDR3, the DNA is TGTGCCAGCAGCTTCACAGGGGAAGGAGAGACCCAGTACTTC. Residues: CASSFTGEGETQYF.

The chain joins TRBV29-1 to TRBJ2-1; D ambiguous. Trimming took 7 bases from V and 5 from J, leaving 12 bases between them. The CDR3 contains 12 residues. Germline assignment: CDR1 SQVTM and CDR2 ANQGSEA. CDR3 residues: CSAEKSDNEQFF. In DNA, the CDR3 is TGCAGCGCCGAGAAGTCGGACAATGAGCAGTTCTTC.

The CDR3 DNA is TGTGCCAGCAGCTCTCGACAGGGAAGGAACGAAAAACTGTTTTTT. This sequence encodes CASSSRQGRNEKLFF. The rearrangement links TRBV11-2 to TRBJ1-4; TRBD1 matches 7 bases. CDR1 and CDR2 from the germline V gene are SGHAT and FQNNGV. CDR3 size: 15 residues. V gave up 4 bases and J gave up 8 bases; unmatched junction bases: 10.

This clone is a singleton in its sample. The gene calls are TRBV10-2 and TRBJ2-3; TRBD2 agrees at 7 bases. This CDR3 is 12 amino acids long. The ends lost 6 bases at V and 8 bases at J; junction bases unmatched: 5. Germline V gene lookup returns CDR1 WSHSY and CDR2 SAAADI. The DNA for the CDR3 is TGCGCCAGCAGCGTCAGGGAGGGTACGCAGTATTTT. Its protein is CASSVREGTQYF.

This chain joins TRBV7-6 and TRBJ2-3, with 10 bases matching TRBD2. V lost 5 bases to trimming and J lost 6 bases; unmatched junction nucleotides: 11. Germline V gives CDR1 SGHVS, CDR2 FNYEAQ. CDR3 length: 16 residues. CDR3 sequence (DNA): TGTGCCAGCAGCCCCCGACTAGCGGGCTTCTCGGATACGCAGTATTTT. It is translated as CASSPRLAGFSDTQYF.

J is TRBJ2-1 and V is TRBV5-5; 8 positions agree with TRBD2. Trimming at V came to 4 bases and at J to 1 base, leaving 4 bases not matched to a gene. Germline assignment: CDR1 SGHKS and CDR2 YYEKEE (reference sequence). The CDR3 is 15 residues long. The CDR3: CASSTSGLSYNEQFF. CDR3 in DNA: TGTGCCAGCAGCACTAGCGGACTATCCTACAATGAGCAGTTCTTC.

The chain employs TRBV6-6 and TRBJ2-5, with D unresolved. Trimming took 2 bases from V and 5 from J, leaving 18 bases between them. The CDR3 covers 16 residues. Germline CDR1 MNHNY, CDR2 SVGAGI (reference sequence). CDR3 loop: CASSYTRLGSTETQYF. For the CDR3, the DNA is TGTGCCAGCAGTTACACCAGGTTGGGCTCAACGGAGACCCAGTACTTC.

The gene calls are TRBV7-9 and TRBJ2-7; 7 bases match TRBD1. V shed 1 base, J shed 4 bases, and the junction held 7 bases outside the gene matches. The CDR3 extends over 15 amino acids. CDR1 SEHNR and CDR2 FQNEAQ come from the germline V gene (reference sequence). The CDR3 sequence: CASSLDRGQIYEQYF. DNA for the CDR3: TGTGCCAGCAGCTTAGACCGGGGACAGATATACGAGCAGTACTTC.

This sequence joins TRBV6-1 and TRBJ2-3; 10 bases map to TRBD2. CDR1 and CDR2 from the germline V gene are MNHNS and SASEGT. The V gene end was trimmed by 6 bases and the J gene end by 1 base; junction bases not matched to a gene: 4. This CDR3 region has 15 residues. The CDR3 nucleotides are TGTGCCAGCAGACTCGGGACTAGCGGCACAGATACGCAGTATTTT. This codes for CASRLGTSGTDTQYF.

The CDR3 bases are TGTGCCAGCCGGATAACCGGGACAGGGGGTTTCTACGAGCAGTACTTC. This gives the protein CASRITGTGGFYEQYF. This sequence joins TRBV7-2 and TRBJ2-7; TRBD1 matches at 11 bases. This CDR3 contains 16 residues. The V segment lost 8 bases and the J segment 3 bases; nucleotides outside the gene matches: 12. Germline CDR1 and CDR2: SGHTA and FQGNSA.

V and J are TRBV9 and TRBJ2-1, with 9 bases identical to TRBD2. V was pared by 7 bases and J by 9 bases, with 23 bases of the junction left unmatched. The CDR3 runs 18 residues. Germline CDR1 reads SGDLS; CDR2 reads YYNGEE. The CDR3, as DNA: TGTGCCAGCGCAAGGAGGCGGGGGGGGTCCTTAATTTCTGGTGAGCAGTTCTTC. Encoded protein: CASARRRGGSLISGEQFF.

This rearrangement joins TRBV5-1 to TRBJ2-7; D might be TRBD1 (5 bases). V was cut by 0 bases and J by 7 bases, with 11 bases left in between. The CDR3 consists of 13 residues. Per the germline V gene, CDR1 is SGHRS and CDR2 is YFSETQ. CDR3: CASSLDGAREQYF. The CDR3 nucleotides read TGCGCCAGCAGCTTGGATGGGGCGCGGGAGCAGTACTTC.

This clone is a singleton in its sample. CDR3 coding DNA: TGTGCCAGCAGCTTGGACAGTTCCTACGAGCAGTACTTC. Protein: CASSLDSSYEQYF. The V and J genes are TRBV11-2 and TRBJ2-7; TRBD1 is a possible D gene (6 bases). This CDR3 is 13 amino acids long. The germline V and J ends were trimmed by 3 bases and 1 base, with 7 bases remaining between them. CDR1 and CDR2 (germline): SGHAT, FQNNGV. Combining the CDR3 with reference TRBV11-2 and TRBJ2-7 gives the whole variable domain EAGVAQSPRYKIIEKRQSVAFWCNPISGHATLYWYQQILGQGPKLLIQFQNNGVVDDSQLPKDRFSAERLKGVDSTLKIQPAKLEDSAVYLCASSLDSSYEQYFGPGTRLTVT.

The rearrangement joins TRBV19 to TRBJ2-7; 8 bases match TRBD1. Germline-derived CDR1 and CDR2 are LNHDA and SQIVND (reference sequence). V shed 5 bases, J shed 5 bases, and the junction held 8 bases outside the gene matches. The CDR3 covers 14 residues. CDR3 loop: CASSWGQANHEQYF. CDR3 nucleotides: TGTGCCAGTAGTTGGGGACAGGCGAACCACGAGCAGTACTTC.

V and J are TRBV7-2 and TRBJ2-4, with TRBD2 matching 14 bases. The CDR3 extends over 18 amino acids. The germline gives CDR1 SGHTA, CDR2 FQGNSA. V dropped 1 base and J dropped 1; count of bases not matched to a gene: 3. CDR3 bases: TGTGCCAGCAGCTTAGGACTAGCGGGAGGGCCCGCCAAAAACATTCAGTACTTC. This encodes CASSLGLAGGPAKNIQYF.

The genes are TRBV12-5 and TRBJ2-7, with 9 bases identical to TRBD1. The CDR3 is 15 residues long. The junction had 9 bases not matched to a gene; V was cut back by 5 bases and J by 4 bases. The germline gives CDR1 LGHNT, CDR2 FRNRAP. This CDR3 is CASGDTGTGPYEQYF. CDR3 coding DNA: TGTGCTAGTGGTGATACCGGGACAGGGCCTTACGAGCAGTACTTC. Full variable domain (rest looked up from reference TRBV12-5 and TRBJ2-7): DARVTQTPRHKVTEMGQEVTMRCQPILGHNTVFWYRQTMMQGLELLAYFRNRAPLDDSGMPKDRFSAEMPDATLATLKIQPSEPRDSAVYFCASGDTGTGPYEQYFGPGTRLTVT.

V is TRBV27 and J is TRBJ1-1; D gene unclear. Trimming shortened V by 0 bases and J by 2 bases, and 10 bases separated the two germline ends. Germline assignment: CDR1 MNHEY and CDR2 SMNVEV (reference sequence). CDR3 length: 15 amino acids. The CDR3 DNA reads as TGTGCCAGCAGTTTATCGGTAACGGGAAACACTGAAGCTTTCTTT. Encoded protein: CASSLSVTGNTEAFF.

The chain has TRBV30 and TRBJ1-2, with D uncertain. V was clipped by 0 bases and J by 6 bases, with 23 bases between them. Germline V gene sequence: CDR1 GTSNPN, CDR2 SVGIG (reference sequence). The length of the CDR3 is 17 residues. The CDR3 here is CAWSVASPMGYTHGYTF. CDR3 in DNA: TGTGCCTGGAGTGTCGCCTCGCCCATGGGCTACACTCATGGCTACACCTTC.

In this sample, this clone turned up a few times. This rearrangement joins TRBV7-2 to TRBJ1-2; D gene uncertain. V lost 5 bases, J lost 0 bases, and 16 bases lay in between. This CDR3 is built from 16 residues. The germline CDR1 and CDR2 sequences are SGHTA and FQGNSA. This CDR3 is CASSAQDGMANYGYTF. Here the CDR3 DNA reads TGTGCCAGCAGCGCCCAAGACGGGATGGCTAACTATGGCTACACCTTC. The whole variable domain, remainder taken from reference TRBV7-2 and TRBJ1-2, is GAGVSQSPSNKVTEKGKDVELRCDPISGHTALYWYRQSLGQGLEFLIYFQGNSAPDKSGLPSDRFSAERTGGSVSTLTIQRTQQEDSAVYLCASSAQDGMANYGYTFGSGTRLTVV.

The chain combines TRBV7-8 with TRBJ2-1; TRBD1 matches 10 bases. Germline CDR1 and CDR2: SGHVS and FQNEAQ. V lost 3 bases and J lost 5; bases outside the gene matches: 4. There are 15 residues in the CDR3. CDR3 sequence reads: CASSFDRGLNNEQFF. The CDR3 nucleotides read TGTGCCAGCAGCTTCGACAGGGGGCTTAACAATGAGCAGTTCTTC.

The DNA for the CDR3 is TGTGCCAGCAGTGGCAGGACTGCTACTAATGAAAAACTGTTTTTT. It translates to CASSGRTATNEKLFF. The chain carries TRBV6-1 and TRBJ1-4; D gene uncertain. CDR1 MNHNS and CDR2 SASEGT come from the germline V gene. The CDR3 covers 15 residues. The V and J ends lost 4 bases and 2 bases respectively, with 11 bases between them.

The chain joins TRBV5-5 to TRBJ1-6, with a tentative D call TRBD1 (6 bases). Trimming left V 4 bases short and J 3 bases short, with 11 bases between. The CDR3 loop spans 15 amino acids. CDR1 is SGHKS and CDR2 is YYEKEE in the germline V gene (reference sequence). The CDR3 sequence is CASSQRTDYNSPLHF. Here the CDR3 DNA reads TGTGCCAGCAGCCAGCGGACAGACTATAATTCACCCCTCCACTTT.

The V gene is TRBV4-1, the J gene TRBJ2-5; TRBD1 aligns across 11 bases. Germline loops: CDR1 MGHRA, CDR2 YSYEKL. This CDR3 has 16 amino acids. Losses at the gene ends were 3 bases for V and 5 bases for J; bases not matched to a gene: 8. The CDR3 loop reads CASSQSGTGGGETQYF. The CDR3 DNA reads as TGCGCCAGCAGCCAGTCCGGGACAGGGGGAGGGGAGACCCAGTACTTC.

The chain has TRBV5-1 and TRBJ2-7; tentatively, D is TRBD1 (7 bases). CDR1 and CDR2 (germline): SGHRS, YFSETQ. Trimming removed 0 bases from V and 6 bases from J, with 16 bases in between. This CDR3 is 15 amino acids long. CDR3 nucleotide sequence: TGCGCCAGCAGCTTGGCCTGGCAGGGGGGCAGCGAGCAGTACTTC. This gives the protein CASSLAWQGGSEQYF.